Below are 23 T cell receptor beta chains sequenced from a single sample in a study of identical twins. TCRdb independently ran MiXCR on the 5' RACE reads; one entry per CDR3 protein. The data hold some 730,000 distinct CDR3 sequences, with around a sixth observed a single time. This sample was also put to use in a study of T cells expressing NK-cell markers.

The sequencing input was PBMCs. These receptors all stem from a woman aged 18-35 years in good health.

The chain is built from TRBV12-3 or TRBV12-4 and TRBJ2-6, with D perhaps matching TRBD1 (5 bases). V was cut by 7 bases and J by 0 bases, with 10 bases left in between. CDR3 length: 15 amino acids. The CDR3, as DNA: TGTGCCAGCAAACAGGACCACTCTGGGGCCAACGTCCTGACTTTC. It translates to CASKQDHSGANVLTF.

J is TRBJ2-3 and V is TRBV20-1; D may be TRBD1 or TRBD2 (5 bases each). The CDR3 length is 15 residues. From germline, CDR1 is DFQATT and CDR2 SNEGSKA (reference sequence). V was clipped by 5 bases and J by 1 base, with 16 bases between them. CDR3 nucleotides: TGCAGTGCTGCCGGGGCTCCCAGGGGCACAGATACGCAGTATTTT. This sequence encodes CSAAGAPRGTDTQYF.

The chain employs TRBV5-1 and TRBJ1-2, with D perhaps TRBD1 (5 bases). Germline CDR1 and CDR2: SGHRS and YFSETQ. With 0 bases removed from V and 7 bases from J, the gap between germline ends came to 10 bases. The CDR3 has 13 residues. This CDR3 is CASSLAQGPGYTF. CDR3 nucleotides: TGCGCCAGCAGCTTGGCCCAGGGCCCTGGCTACACCTTC.

This clonotype has more than one count but fewer than ten. This chain joins TRBV20-1 and TRBJ2-1; TRBD2 is a possible D gene (5 bases). Germline loops: CDR1 DFQATT, CDR2 SNEGSKA (reference sequence). V shed 2 bases and J shed 0 bases, with 11 bases lying between them. This CDR3 is built from 15 residues. CDR3 amino acids: CSARRLTSSYNEQFF. CDR3 bases: TGCAGTGCTAGAAGACTAACGAGCTCCTACAATGAGCAGTTCTTC.

This clonotype was seen only a few times. This chain joins TRBV12-3 or TRBV12-4 and TRBJ2-7; D may match TRBD1 or TRBD2 (5 bases each). V was cut by 3 bases and J by 4 bases, with 16 bases left in between. This CDR3 comprises 15 residues. For the CDR3, the DNA is TGTGCCAGCAGTTTCGGGGCAAGAAGAAAGTACGAGCAGTACTTC. It specifies CASSFGARRKYEQYF.

The chain joins TRBV5-1 to TRBJ2-7, with 9 positions matching TRBD1. This CDR3 region has 15 residues. The junction had 10 bases not matched to a gene; V was cut back by 4 bases and J by 5 bases. Germline V gives CDR1 SGHRS, CDR2 YFSETQ. As DNA, the CDR3 is TGCGCCAGCAGCGGAGGGACAGGGAGTACACACGAGCAGTACTTC. Protein product: CASSGGTGSTHEQYF.

At least ten counts were recorded for this clonotype. J is TRBJ1-6 and V is TRBV12-3 or TRBV12-4; D not certain. The CDR3 runs 13 residues. The ends were cut back, 3 bases at V and 9 bases at J, with 9 bases in the middle. CDR3 sequence: CASSLGGSSPLHF. DNA of the CDR3: TGTGCCAGCAGTTTGGGAGGGAGTTCACCCCTCCACTTT.

The rearrangement links TRBV12-3 or TRBV12-4 to TRBJ2-1; D is undetermined. There are 11 residues in the CDR3. V was trimmed by 3 bases and J by 12 bases, leaving 9 bases between them. CDR3 coding DNA: TGTGCCAGCAGTTTGGCCGGTTTGCAGTTCTTC. This codes for CASSLAGLQFF.

The chain uses TRBV20-1 and TRBJ2-5; TRBD1 matches 8 bases. This CDR3 has 14 amino acids. Germline V gene data show CDR1 as DFQATT and CDR2 as SNEGSKA (reference sequence). The V segment lost 6 bases and the J segment 2 bases; nucleotides outside the gene matches: 8. The CDR3 spells CSAQKGTGQETQYF. Written as DNA, the CDR3 is TGCAGTGCCCAAAAAGGGACAGGACAAGAGACCCAGTACTTC.

The V gene is TRBV19, the J gene TRBJ2-1; 9 bases line up with TRBD1. Germline V gene data show CDR1 as LNHDA and CDR2 as SQIVND (reference sequence). CDR3 size: 15 residues. V lost 4 bases and J lost 3; bases outside the gene matches: 4. The CDR3 loop reads CASSKTGGIYNEQFF. CDR3 bases: TGTGCCAGTAGTAAGACAGGGGGTATCTACAATGAGCAGTTCTTC.

Only a few counts were recorded for this clonotype. V gene TRBV5-1 combines with J gene TRBJ1-1, with D unclear. The germline gives CDR1 SGHRS, CDR2 YFSETQ. V gave up 3 bases and J gave up 0 bases, with 12 bases separating them. The CDR3 consists of 15 residues. CDR3 region: CASSSLPGVNTEAFF. CDR3 in DNA: TGCGCCAGCAGCTCCCTACCTGGGGTGAACACTGAAGCTTTCTTT.

The rearrangement links TRBV20-1 to TRBJ2-4; a weak D match, TRBD1 (6 bases). The ends were cut back, 6 bases at V and 3 bases at J, with 18 bases in the middle. This CDR3 is 15 amino acids long. CDR1 is DFQATT, CDR2 SNEGSKA, per germline (reference sequence). DNA of the CDR3: TGCAGTGCGCTTGGGGGACACTTAGGCAAAAACATTCAGTACTTC. Encoded protein: CSALGGHLGKNIQYF.

This sequence joins TRBV6-5 and TRBJ2-7, with 8 bases that match TRBD1. CDR1 and CDR2 (germline): MNHEY, SVGAGI. The CDR3 consists of 12 residues. The V gene end was trimmed by 8 bases and the J gene end by 6 bases; junction bases not matched to a gene: 6. The CDR3 is CASGPGGAEQYF. DNA of the CDR3: TGTGCCAGCGGACCAGGGGGCGCCGAGCAGTACTTC.

This chain joins TRBV24-1 and TRBJ2-1, with 10 bases fitting TRBD1. J gave up 8 bases and V 4 bases, and 7 bases lay outside the gene matches. Germline CDR1 reads KGHDR; CDR2 reads SFDVKD. This CDR3 region has 15 residues. The CDR3 region is CATSEGQGLRDEQFF. The DNA for the CDR3 is TGTGCCACCAGTGAGGGACAGGGGTTGCGGGATGAGCAGTTCTTC.

This rearrangement joins TRBV4-1 to TRBJ2-7; D not certain. Germline CDR1 is MGHRA and CDR2 is YSYEKL. The CDR3 totals 13 residues. Trimming pared 5 bases from V and 0 bases from J, leaving 8 bases between. The CDR3 DNA reads TGCGCCAGCAGCGGTTTTAGCTCCTACGAGCAGTACTTC. Translation: CASSGFSSYEQYF.

This clonotype was counted a few times. The rearrangement uses TRBV6-1 and TRBJ2-1, with 7 bases matching TRBD2. This CDR3 contains 14 residues. Per the germline V gene, CDR1 is MNHNS and CDR2 is SASEGT. Germline trimming cut 11 bases from V and 7 bases from J; bases unmatched to any gene: 14. Here the CDR3 DNA reads TGTGCCTGTATACGCGGGGGAGGTTCGAATGAGCAGTTCTTC. It translates to CACIRGGGSNEQFF.

This clonotype was seen a handful of times. The chain has TRBV20-1 and TRBJ2-5; no clear D gene. Germline values: CDR1 DFQATT, CDR2 SNEGSKA (reference sequence). Trimming cost V 4 bases and J 0 bases, with 9 bases left between them. CDR3 size: 13 residues. The DNA of the CDR3 is TGCAGTGCTATAAGGACGTACCAAGAGACCCAGTACTTC. Its protein product is CSAIRTYQETQYF.

A few counts support this clonotype. V is TRBV7-2 and J is TRBJ2-5, with 7 bases matching TRBD2. The germline gives CDR1 SGHTA, CDR2 FQGNSA. Trimming cost V 5 bases and J 1 base; bases outside gene matches: 10. The CDR3 covers 16 residues. The CDR3 DNA reads as TGTGCCAGCAGCCGATTTGGGCTAGCGGCCCAAGAGACCCAGTACTTC. Translating gives CASSRFGLAAQETQYF.

The chain employs TRBV29-1 and TRBJ1-4, with D possibly matching TRBD1 (6 bases). The V and J ends lost 3 bases and 12 bases respectively, with 11 bases between them. Germline CDR1 reads SQVTM; CDR2 reads ANQGSEA. The CDR3 loop spans 11 amino acids. The CDR3 DNA reads TGCAGCGTTGAGAGCCCAGGGGAACTGTTTTTT. It specifies CSVESPGELFF.

This sequence joins TRBV6-5 and TRBJ1-2; possibly TRBD1 for D (5 bases). Deletions cut 2 bases from V and 4 bases from J, with 17 bases between. The CDR3 runs 16 residues. Germline assignment: CDR1 MNHEY and CDR2 SVGAGI. Written as DNA, the CDR3 is TGTGCCAGCAGTTACCCCCGGGACCAAAGGCGCTATGGCTACACCTTC. Translation: CASSYPRDQRRYGYTF.

The V gene is TRBV5-1, the J gene TRBJ2-2; D is perhaps TRBD2 (5 bases). The CDR3 totals 11 residues. Germline V CDR1 and CDR2: SGHRS, YFSETQ. Between the trimmed V and J ends, which lost 6 bases and 6 bases, there was a span of 6 bases. CDR3: CASKAAGELFF. DNA of the CDR3: TGCGCCAGCAAAGCGGCCGGGGAGCTGTTTTTT.

Only a few counts were recorded for this clonotype. The V gene is TRBV15, the J gene TRBJ2-3; D remains unclear. The germline CDR1 and CDR2 sequences are LNHNV and YYDKDF (reference sequence). V lost 0 bases and J 0 bases, leaving 1 base between the germline ends. This CDR3 is built from 13 residues. CDR3 DNA sequence: TGTGCCACCAGCAGAGAGAGCACAGATACGCAGTATTTT. Amino acid sequence: CATSRESTDTQYF.

V is TRBV5-1 and J is TRBJ1-5; D may be TRBD1 (5 bases). CDR1 and CDR2 from the germline V gene are SGHRS and YFSETQ. The CDR3 is 13 amino acids. V was trimmed by 5 bases and J by 7 bases, leaving 13 bases between them. The CDR3 loop reads CASREGDGQPQHF. As DNA, the CDR3 is TGCGCCAGCAGAGAAGGGGATGGCCAGCCCCAGCATTTT.